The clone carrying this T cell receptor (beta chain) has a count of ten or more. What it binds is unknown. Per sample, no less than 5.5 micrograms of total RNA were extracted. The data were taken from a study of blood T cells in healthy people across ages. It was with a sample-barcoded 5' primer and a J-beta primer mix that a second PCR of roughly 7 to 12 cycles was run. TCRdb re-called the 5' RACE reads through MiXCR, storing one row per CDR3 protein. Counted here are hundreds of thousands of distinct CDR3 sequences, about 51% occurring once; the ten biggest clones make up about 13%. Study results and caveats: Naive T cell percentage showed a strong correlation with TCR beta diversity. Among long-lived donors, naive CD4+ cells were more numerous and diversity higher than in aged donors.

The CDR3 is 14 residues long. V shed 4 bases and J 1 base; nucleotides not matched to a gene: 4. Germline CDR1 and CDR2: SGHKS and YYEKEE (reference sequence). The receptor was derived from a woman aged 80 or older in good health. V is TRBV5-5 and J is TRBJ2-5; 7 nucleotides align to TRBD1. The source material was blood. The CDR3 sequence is CASSLGQLQETQYF. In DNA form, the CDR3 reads TGTGCCAGCAGCCTGGGACAGCTCCAAGAGACCCAGTACTTC. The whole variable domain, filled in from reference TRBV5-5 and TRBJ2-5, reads DAGVTQSPTHLIKTRGQQVTLRCSPISGHKSVSWYQQVLGQGPQFIFQYYEKEERGRGNFPDRFSARQFPNYSSELNVNALLLGDSALYLCASSLGQLQETQYFGPGTRLLVL.